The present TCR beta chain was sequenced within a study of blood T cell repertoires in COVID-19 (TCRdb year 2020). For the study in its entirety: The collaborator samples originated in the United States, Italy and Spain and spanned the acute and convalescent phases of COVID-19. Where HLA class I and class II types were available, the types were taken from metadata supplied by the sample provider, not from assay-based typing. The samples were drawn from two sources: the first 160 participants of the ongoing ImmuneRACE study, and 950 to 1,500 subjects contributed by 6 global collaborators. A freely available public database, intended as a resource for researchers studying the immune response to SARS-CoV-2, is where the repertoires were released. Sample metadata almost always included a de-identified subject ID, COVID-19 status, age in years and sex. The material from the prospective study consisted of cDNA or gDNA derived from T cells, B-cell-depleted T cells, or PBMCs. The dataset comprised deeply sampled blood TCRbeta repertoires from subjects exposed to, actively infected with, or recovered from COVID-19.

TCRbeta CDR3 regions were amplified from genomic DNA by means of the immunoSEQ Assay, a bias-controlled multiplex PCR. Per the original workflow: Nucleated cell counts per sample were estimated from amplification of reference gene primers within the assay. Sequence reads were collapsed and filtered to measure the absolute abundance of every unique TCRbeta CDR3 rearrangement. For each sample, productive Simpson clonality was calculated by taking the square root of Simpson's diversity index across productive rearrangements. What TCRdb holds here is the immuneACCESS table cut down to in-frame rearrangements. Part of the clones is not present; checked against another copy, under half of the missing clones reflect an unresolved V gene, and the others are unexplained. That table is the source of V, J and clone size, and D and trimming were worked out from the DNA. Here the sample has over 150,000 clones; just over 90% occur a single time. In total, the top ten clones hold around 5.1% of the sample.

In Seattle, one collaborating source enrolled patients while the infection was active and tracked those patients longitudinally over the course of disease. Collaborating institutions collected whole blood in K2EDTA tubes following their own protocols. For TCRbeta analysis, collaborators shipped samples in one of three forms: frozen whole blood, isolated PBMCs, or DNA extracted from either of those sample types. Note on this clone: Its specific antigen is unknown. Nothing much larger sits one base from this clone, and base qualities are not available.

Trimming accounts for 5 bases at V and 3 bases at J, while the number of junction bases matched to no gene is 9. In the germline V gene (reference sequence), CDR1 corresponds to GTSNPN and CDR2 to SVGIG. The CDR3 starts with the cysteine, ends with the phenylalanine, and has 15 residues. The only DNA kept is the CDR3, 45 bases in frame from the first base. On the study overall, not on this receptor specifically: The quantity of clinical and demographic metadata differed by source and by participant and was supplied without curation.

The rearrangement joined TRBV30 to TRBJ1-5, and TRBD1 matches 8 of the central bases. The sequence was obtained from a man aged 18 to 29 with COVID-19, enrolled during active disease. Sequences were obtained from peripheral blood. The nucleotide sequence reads TGTGCCTGGGCCTTTGGACAGGGCGACAATCAGCCCCAGCATTTT. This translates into CAWAFGQGDNQPQHF.